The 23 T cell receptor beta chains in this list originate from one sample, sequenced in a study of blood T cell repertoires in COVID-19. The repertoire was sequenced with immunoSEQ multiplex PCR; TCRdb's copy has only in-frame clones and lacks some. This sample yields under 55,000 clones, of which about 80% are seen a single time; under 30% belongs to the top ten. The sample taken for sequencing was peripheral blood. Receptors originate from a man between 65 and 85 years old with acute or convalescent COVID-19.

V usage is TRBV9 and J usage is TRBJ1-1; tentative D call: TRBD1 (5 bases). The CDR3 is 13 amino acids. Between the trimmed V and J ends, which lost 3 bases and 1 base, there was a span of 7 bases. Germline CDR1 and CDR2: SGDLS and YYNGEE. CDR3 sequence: CASSAGQNTEAFF. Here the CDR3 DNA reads TGTGCCAGCAGCGCCGGACAGAACACTGAAGCTTTCTTT.

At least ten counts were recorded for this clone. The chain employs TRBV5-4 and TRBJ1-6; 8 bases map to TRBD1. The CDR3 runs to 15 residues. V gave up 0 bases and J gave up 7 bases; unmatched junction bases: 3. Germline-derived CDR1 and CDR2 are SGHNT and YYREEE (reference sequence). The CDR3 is CASSLDGTGNSPLHF. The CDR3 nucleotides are TGTGCCAGCAGCTTGGATGGGACAGGCAATTCACCCCTCCACTTT.

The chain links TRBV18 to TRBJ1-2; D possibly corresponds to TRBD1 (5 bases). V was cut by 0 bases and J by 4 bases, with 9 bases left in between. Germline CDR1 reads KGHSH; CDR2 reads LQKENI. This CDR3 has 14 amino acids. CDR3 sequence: CASSPPATAYGYTF. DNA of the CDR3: TGTGCCAGCTCACCACCGGCGACAGCCTATGGCTACACCTTC.

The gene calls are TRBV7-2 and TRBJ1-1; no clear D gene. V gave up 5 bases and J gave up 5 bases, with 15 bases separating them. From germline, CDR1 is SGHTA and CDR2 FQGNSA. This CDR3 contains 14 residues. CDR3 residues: CASSPRGLTTEAFF. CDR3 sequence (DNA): TGTGCCAGCAGCCCTAGAGGCCTGACGACTGAAGCTTTCTTT.

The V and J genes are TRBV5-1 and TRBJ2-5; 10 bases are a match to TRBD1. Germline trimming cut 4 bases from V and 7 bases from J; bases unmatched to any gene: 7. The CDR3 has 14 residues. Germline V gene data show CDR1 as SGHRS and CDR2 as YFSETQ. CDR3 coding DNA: TGCGCCAGCAGCCCCGGGACAGGGGTTGTGACCCAGTACTTC. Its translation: CASSPGTGVVTQYF.

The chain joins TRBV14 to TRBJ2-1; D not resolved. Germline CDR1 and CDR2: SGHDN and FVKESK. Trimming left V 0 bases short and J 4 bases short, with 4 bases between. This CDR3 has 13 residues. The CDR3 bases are TGTGCCAGCAGCCAAGAGAGTTACAATGAGCAGTTCTTC. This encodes CASSQESYNEQFF. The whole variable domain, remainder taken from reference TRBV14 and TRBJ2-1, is EAGVTQFPSHSVIEKGQTVTLRCDPISGHDNLYWYRRVMGKEIKFLLHFVKESKQDESGMPNNRFLAERTGGTYSTLKVQPAELEDSGVYFCASSQESYNEQFFGPGTRLTVL.

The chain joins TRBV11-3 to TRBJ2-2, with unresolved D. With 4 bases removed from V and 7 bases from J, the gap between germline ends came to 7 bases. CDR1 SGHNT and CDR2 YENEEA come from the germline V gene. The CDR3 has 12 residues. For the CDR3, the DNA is TGTGCCAGCAGCTCAGAACTCGGGGAGCTGTTTTTT. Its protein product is CASSSELGELFF.

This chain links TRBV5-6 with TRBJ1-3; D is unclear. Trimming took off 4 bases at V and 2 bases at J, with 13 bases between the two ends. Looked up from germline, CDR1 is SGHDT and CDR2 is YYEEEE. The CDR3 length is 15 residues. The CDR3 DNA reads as TGTGCCAGCAGCCTACTCGGTGCGGCTGGAAACACCATATATTTT. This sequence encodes CASSLLGAAGNTIYF.

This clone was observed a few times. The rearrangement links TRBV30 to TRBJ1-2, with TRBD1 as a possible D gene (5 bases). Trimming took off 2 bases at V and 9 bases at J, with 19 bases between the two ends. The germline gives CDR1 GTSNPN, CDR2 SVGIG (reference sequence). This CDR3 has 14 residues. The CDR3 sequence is CAWSQDRSLDRYTF. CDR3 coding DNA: TGTGCCTGGAGTCAAGACAGATCCCTCGATCGCTACACCTTC. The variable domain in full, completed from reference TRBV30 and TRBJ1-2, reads SQTIHQWPATLVQPVGSPLSLECTVEGTSNPNLYWYRQAAGRGLQLLFYSVGIGQISSEVPQNLSASRPQDRQFILSSKKLLLSDSGFYLCAWSQDRSLDRYTFGSGTRLTVV.

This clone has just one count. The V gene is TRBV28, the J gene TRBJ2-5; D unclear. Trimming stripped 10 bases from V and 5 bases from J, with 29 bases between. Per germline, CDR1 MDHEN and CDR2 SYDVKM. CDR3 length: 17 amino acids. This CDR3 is CAMGKPAPWARRETQYF. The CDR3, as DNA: TGTGCCATGGGCAAGCCGGCCCCGTGGGCCCGACGGGAGACCCAGTACTTC.

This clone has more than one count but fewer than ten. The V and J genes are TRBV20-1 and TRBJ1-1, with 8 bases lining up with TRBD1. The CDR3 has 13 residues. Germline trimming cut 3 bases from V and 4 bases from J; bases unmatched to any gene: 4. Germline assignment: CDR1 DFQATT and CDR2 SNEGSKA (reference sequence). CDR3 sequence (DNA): TGCAGTGCTAGTAGGGACAGGACCACTGAAGCTTTCTTT. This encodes CSASRDRTTEAFF.

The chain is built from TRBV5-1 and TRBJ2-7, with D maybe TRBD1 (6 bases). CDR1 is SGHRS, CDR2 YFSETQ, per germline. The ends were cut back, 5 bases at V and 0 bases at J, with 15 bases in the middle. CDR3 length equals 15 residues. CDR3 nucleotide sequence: TGCGCCAGCAGTCCAAGGACAGAGAGCTCCTACGAGCAGTACTTC. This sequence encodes CASSPRTESSYEQYF. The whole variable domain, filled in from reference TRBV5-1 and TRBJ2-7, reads KAGVTQTPRYLIKTRGQQVTLSCSPISGHRSVSWYQQTPGQGLQFLFEYFSETQRNKGNFPGRFSGRQFSNSRSEMNVSTLELGDSALYLCASSPRTESSYEQYFGPGTRLTVT.

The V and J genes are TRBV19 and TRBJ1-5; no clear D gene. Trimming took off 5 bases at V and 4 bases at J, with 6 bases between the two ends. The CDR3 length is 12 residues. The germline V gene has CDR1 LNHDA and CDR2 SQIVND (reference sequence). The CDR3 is CASSGSNQPQHF. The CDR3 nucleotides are TGTGCCAGTAGTGGCTCGAATCAGCCCCAGCATTTT.

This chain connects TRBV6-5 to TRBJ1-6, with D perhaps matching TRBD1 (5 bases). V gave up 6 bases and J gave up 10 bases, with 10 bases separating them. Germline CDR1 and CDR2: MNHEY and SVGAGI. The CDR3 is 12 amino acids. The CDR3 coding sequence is TGTGCCAGCAGCCGGGGGAGCTCACCCCTCCACTTT. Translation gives CASSRGSSPLHF.

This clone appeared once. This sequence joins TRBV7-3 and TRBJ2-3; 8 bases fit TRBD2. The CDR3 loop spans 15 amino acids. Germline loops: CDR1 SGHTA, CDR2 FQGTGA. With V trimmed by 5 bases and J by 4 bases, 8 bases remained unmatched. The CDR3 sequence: CASSRGGVEADTQYF. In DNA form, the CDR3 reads TGTGCCAGCAGCCGGGGGGGCGTGGAAGCAGATACGCAGTATTTT.

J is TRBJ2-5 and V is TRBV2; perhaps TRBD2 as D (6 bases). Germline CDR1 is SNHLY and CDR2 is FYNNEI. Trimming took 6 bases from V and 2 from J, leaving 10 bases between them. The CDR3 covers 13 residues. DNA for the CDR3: TGTGCCAGCAGATCGAGCGGGCAAGAGACCCAGTACTTC. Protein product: CASRSSGQETQYF.

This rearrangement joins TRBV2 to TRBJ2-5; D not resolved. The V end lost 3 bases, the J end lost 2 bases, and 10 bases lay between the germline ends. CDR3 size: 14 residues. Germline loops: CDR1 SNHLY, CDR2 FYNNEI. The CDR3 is CASSDWASQETQYF. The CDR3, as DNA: TGTGCCAGCAGTGATTGGGCCAGTCAAGAGACCCAGTACTTC.

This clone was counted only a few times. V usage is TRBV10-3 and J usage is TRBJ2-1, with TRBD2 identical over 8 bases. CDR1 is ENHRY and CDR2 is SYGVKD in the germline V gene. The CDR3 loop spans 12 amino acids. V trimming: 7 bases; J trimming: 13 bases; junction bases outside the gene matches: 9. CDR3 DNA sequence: TGTGCCATCACCGATAGCGGGAACCGACAGTTCTTC. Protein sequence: CAITDSGNRQFF.

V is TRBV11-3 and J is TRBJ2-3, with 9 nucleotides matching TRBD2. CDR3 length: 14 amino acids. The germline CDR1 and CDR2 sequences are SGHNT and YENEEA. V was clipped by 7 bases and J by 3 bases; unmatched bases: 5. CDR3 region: CASTLAGVTDTQYF. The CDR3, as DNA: TGTGCCAGCACGTTAGCGGGAGTGACAGATACGCAGTATTTT.

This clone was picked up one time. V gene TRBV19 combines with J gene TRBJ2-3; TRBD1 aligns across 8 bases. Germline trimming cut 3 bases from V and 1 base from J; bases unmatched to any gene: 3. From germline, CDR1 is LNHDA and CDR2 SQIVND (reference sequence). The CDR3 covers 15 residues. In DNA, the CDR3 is TGTGCCAGTAGTATCCAGGACAGGGGCACAGATACGCAGTATTTT. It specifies CASSIQDRGTDTQYF.

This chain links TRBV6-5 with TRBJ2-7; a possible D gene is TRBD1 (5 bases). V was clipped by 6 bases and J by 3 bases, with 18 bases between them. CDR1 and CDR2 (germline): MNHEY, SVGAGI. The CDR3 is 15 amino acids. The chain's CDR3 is CASSRTLGHRYEQYF. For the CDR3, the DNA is TGTGCCAGCAGCCGAACCTTAGGACACCGCTACGAGCAGTACTTC.

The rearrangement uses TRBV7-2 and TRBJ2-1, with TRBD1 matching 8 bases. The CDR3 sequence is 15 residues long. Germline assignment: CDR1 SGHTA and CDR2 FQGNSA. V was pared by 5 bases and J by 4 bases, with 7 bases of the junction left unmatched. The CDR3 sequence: CASSTGQGNYNEQFF. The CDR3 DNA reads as TGTGCCAGCAGCACCGGACAGGGTAATTACAATGAGCAGTTCTTC.

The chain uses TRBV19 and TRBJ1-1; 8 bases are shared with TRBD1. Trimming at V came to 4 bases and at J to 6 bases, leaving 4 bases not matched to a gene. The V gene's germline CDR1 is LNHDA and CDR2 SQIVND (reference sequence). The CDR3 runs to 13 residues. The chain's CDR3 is CASSRGQGAEAFF. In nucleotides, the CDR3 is TGTGCCAGTAGTAGAGGACAGGGCGCTGAAGCTTTCTTT.